Below, 21 T cell receptor beta chains from the same sample are listed, as sequenced in a study of T-cell memory formation after mild COVID-19 (dated by TCRdb to about 2021). Library construction relied on 5' RACE. The sample was run on an Illumina NovaSeq 6000. TCRdb reprocessed the public reads (quality trimming at Q25 with fastp, clone calling with MiXCR) and kept in-frame beta chains. Each CDR3 protein gets just one entry, which takes the most common genes and DNA from the rows behind it. A total of approximately 570,000 distinct CDR3 sequences appear in this sample, around 17% of them only once. About 12% of the sample goes to the ten largest clones. The sample taken for sequencing was PBMCs or a T cell subset sorted from them (not recorded which). The receptors stem from an adult woman who had mild COVID-19 (a few samples of this study predate the infection). The sample titles of this study are shuffled in the database, so cell type and time point are left out; the donor was told from shared clones.

This clonotype was found a few times. The chain recombines TRBV29-1 with TRBJ2-5, with 11 bases aligning to TRBD1. Germline V gene sequence: CDR1 SQVTM, CDR2 ANQGSEA. V shed 6 bases and J 4 bases; nucleotides not matched to a gene: 10. The CDR3 sequence is 15 residues long. CDR3 in DNA: TGCAGCGTCGACGTTGGACAGGGGGCCGGAGAGACCCAGTACTTC. Protein product: CSVDVGQGAGETQYF.

The chain combines TRBV4-2 with TRBJ2-3, with 13 bases that match TRBD2. Germline V gene lookup returns CDR1 LGHNA and CDR2 YNFKEQ. With V trimmed by 1 base and J by 2 bases, 12 bases remained unmatched. CDR3 length: 20 amino acids. CDR3 bases: TGTGCCAGCAGCCAAGCCGGGACTAGCGGGATCCGGCAGACCACAGATACGCAGTATTTT. Its translation is CASSQAGTSGIRQTTDTQYF.

This chain connects TRBV7-8 to TRBJ2-3; 9 positions match TRBD2. The CDR3 is made up of 16 amino acids. The germline CDR1 and CDR2 sequences are SGHVS and FQNEAQ. The CDR3 loop is CAQGPLAGARTDTQYF. CDR3 DNA sequence: TGTGCTCAGGGGCCCTTAGCGGGGGCCCGCACAGATACGCAGTATTTT.

This clonotype was found a few times. A junction end diverges from the germline sequence, so it may reflect a read error. The CDR3 DNA sequence: TGTGCCAGCAGATCCCTGACAGATATCTTC. Amino acid sequence: CASRSLTDIF. The chain employs TRBV6-6 and TRBJ1-2, with D tentatively TRBD1 (5 bases). From germline, CDR1 is MNHNY and CDR2 SVGAGI (reference sequence). The CDR3 is made up of 10 amino acids.

This clonotype was picked up a small number of times. The rearrangement uses TRBV20-1 and TRBJ1-6, with D possibly matching TRBD1 (5 bases). CDR3 length equals 13 residues. V was clipped by 7 bases and J by 6 bases, with 13 bases between them. CDR1 DFQATT and CDR2 SNEGSKA come from the germline V gene (reference sequence). For the CDR3, the DNA is TGCAGTGGCGGGGGAGCAGTTAATTCACCCCTCCACTTT. Amino acids: CSGGGAVNSPLHF.

The V gene is TRBV11-3, the J gene TRBJ2-1; 8 bases are a match to TRBD2. CDR1 is SGHNT and CDR2 is YENEEA in the germline V gene. Germline trimming cut 1 base from V and 7 bases from J; bases unmatched to any gene: 9. This CDR3 has 16 amino acids. The CDR3 nucleotides read TGTGCCAGCAGCTTAGTTCAAGCGGGAGTATATAATGAGCAGTTCTTC. It yields the protein CASSLVQAGVYNEQFF.

The chain combines TRBV25-1 with TRBJ2-5; unclear D gene. There are 15 residues in the CDR3. CDR1 MGHDK and CDR2 SYGVNS come from the germline V gene. Between the trimmed V and J ends, which lost 3 bases and 4 bases, there was a span of 15 bases. The CDR3 region has the DNA TGTGCCAGCAGTGATCGTCGTGATGGCGGAGAGACCCAGTACTTC. Its protein is CASSDRRDGGETQYF.

The rearrangement joins TRBV18 to TRBJ1-3, with a weak D call TRBD1 (5 bases). V lost 6 bases and J lost 1, with 10 bases in between. The germline V gene encodes CDR1 KGHSH and CDR2 LQKENI. The CDR3 is 14 amino acids. CDR3: CASSPGQSGNTIYF. As DNA, the CDR3 is TGTGCCAGCTCTCCGGGGCAGTCTGGAAACACCATATATTTT.

In its sample, this clonotype was seen many times. The chain joins TRBV9 to TRBJ2-7; D tentatively reads TRBD1 or TRBD2 (6 bases each). CDR1 and CDR2 from the germline V gene are SGDLS and YYNGEE. The ends were cut back, 3 bases at V and 4 bases at J, with 14 bases in the middle. The CDR3 is 14 residues long. In DNA, the CDR3 is TGTGCCAGCAGCGGCGGGACAAGTAATTACGAGCAGTACTTC. It specifies CASSGGTSNYEQYF.

A remark on this clonotype: The junction does not match germline at one end; this may be a read error. V is TRBV4-3 and J is TRBJ2-3; no firm D call. Germline loops: CDR1 LGHNA, CDR2 YSLEER. The CDR3 covers 13 residues. The CDR3 nucleotides are TGCGACAGCAGCCAGGCTAGGGCAGATACGCAGTATTTT. This translates into CDSSQARADTQYF.

V and J are TRBV24-1 and TRBJ2-6, with 11 positions matching TRBD2. V gave up 3 bases and J gave up 1 base; unmatched junction bases: 10. The CDR3 has 20 residues. From germline, CDR1 is KGHDR and CDR2 SFDVKD. The chain's CDR3 is CATSDVTSGISRSGANVLTF. In DNA form, the CDR3 reads TGTGCCACCAGTGATGTGACTAGCGGGATATCGAGATCTGGGGCCAACGTCCTGACTTTC.

This clonotype appeared a few times. A much larger clone differs by one base, so this may be a read error. This sequence joins TRBV3-1 and TRBJ1-2, with a possible D match to TRBD1 (5 bases). The germline V gene encodes CDR1 LGHDT and CDR2 YNNKEL (reference sequence). Trimming shortened V by 4 bases and J by 4 bases, and 10 bases separated the two germline ends. This CDR3 contains 13 residues. The CDR3 DNA reads as TGTGCCAGCAGCCCGACAGATATCTATGGCTACACCTTC. This codes for CASSPTDIYGYTF.

The table lists this clonotype with a few counts. The rearrangement links TRBV2 to TRBJ2-3; the D call may be TRBD1 or TRBD2 (7 bases each). CDR1 is SNHLY and CDR2 is FYNNEI in the germline V gene. The CDR3 sequence is 15 residues long. V was trimmed by 6 bases and J by 2 bases, leaving 15 bases between them. This CDR3 reads CASRAGQLNTDTQYF. In DNA, the CDR3 is TGTGCCAGCAGAGCGGGACAGCTGAACACAGATACGCAGTATTTT.

The rearrangement joins TRBV11-2 to TRBJ2-3; D ambiguous. The CDR3 has 15 residues. In germline, CDR1 is SGHAT, CDR2 FQNNGV. V was cut by 1 base and J by 2 bases, with 10 bases left in between. The CDR3 sequence: CASSLGWGSTDTQYF. CDR3 sequence (DNA): TGTGCCAGCAGCTTAGGGTGGGGTTCCACAGATACGCAGTATTTT.

This rearrangement joins TRBV3-2 to TRBJ1-6; the DNA was not used to check the table's D call, TRBD1. TRBV3-2 is listed as a pseudogene. The CDR3 runs 15 residues. For the CDR3, the DNA is TGTGCCAGCAGCCCACAGGGGGAAATAGGTTCACCCCTCCACTTT. This encodes CASSPQGEIGSPLHF.

This clonotype was detected a few times. This chain connects TRBV7-3 to TRBJ1-2; TRBD1 aligns across 11 bases. V gave up 0 bases and J gave up 0 bases; unmatched junction bases: 3. In germline, CDR1 is SGHTA, CDR2 FQGTGA. The CDR3 covers 17 residues. The CDR3 region has the DNA TGTGCCAGCAGCTTAACGGGACAGGGGGAGACTAACTATGGCTACACCTTC. Its translation: CASSLTGQGETNYGYTF.

This clonotype was counted ten times or more. The gene calls are TRBV12-3 or TRBV12-4 and TRBJ2-7; tentative D call: TRBD2 (5 bases). The CDR3 runs to 12 residues. Deletions cut 2 bases from V and 7 bases from J, with 9 bases between. CDR3 residues: CASSLSRVEQYF. CDR3 nucleotide sequence: TGTGCCAGCAGTTTATCGAGGGTAGAGCAGTACTTC.

V gene TRBV5-4 combines with J gene TRBJ1-1; maybe TRBD1 (5 bases). The CDR3 loop spans 17 amino acids. The germline gives CDR1 SGHNT, CDR2 YYREEE (reference sequence). Trimming removed 0 bases from V and 6 bases from J, with 21 bases in between. CDR3 bases: TGTGCCAGCAGCTTGGTCCTGCTGAGGGGAGGAGTTGCTGAAGCTTTCTTT. Translated: CASSLVLLRGGVAEAFF.

In its sample, this clonotype was seen a few times. The chain is built from TRBV18 and TRBJ2-2; D is possibly TRBD1 (6 bases). The CDR3 runs to 15 residues. V dropped 3 bases and J dropped 5 bases, with 13 bases sitting between them. CDR1 and CDR2 from the germline V gene are KGHSH and LQKENI. In DNA, the CDR3 is TGTGCCAGCTCACCCCCAAACAGGGAGACCGGGGAGCTGTTTTTT. Translated: CASSPPNRETGELFF.

The chain joins TRBV15 to TRBJ2-7; TRBD2 aligns across 7 bases. CDR1 is LNHNV, CDR2 YYDKDF, per germline (reference sequence). The CDR3 sequence is 14 residues long. Germline trimming cut 4 bases from V and 4 bases from J; bases unmatched to any gene: 7. CDR3 loop: CATSTERGTYEQYF. The CDR3 bases are TGTGCCACCAGCACCGAGCGGGGAACTTACGAGCAGTACTTC.

Only a few counts were recorded for this clonotype. The rearrangement links TRBV5-5 to TRBJ1-2; D ambiguous. CDR1 SGHKS and CDR2 YYEKEE come from the germline V gene (reference sequence). V was pared by 4 bases and J by 1 base, with 8 bases between. This CDR3 is built from 13 residues. CDR3 DNA: TGTGCCAGCAGCCCCAAGCTTAACTATGGCTACACCTTC. It is translated as CASSPKLNYGYTF.